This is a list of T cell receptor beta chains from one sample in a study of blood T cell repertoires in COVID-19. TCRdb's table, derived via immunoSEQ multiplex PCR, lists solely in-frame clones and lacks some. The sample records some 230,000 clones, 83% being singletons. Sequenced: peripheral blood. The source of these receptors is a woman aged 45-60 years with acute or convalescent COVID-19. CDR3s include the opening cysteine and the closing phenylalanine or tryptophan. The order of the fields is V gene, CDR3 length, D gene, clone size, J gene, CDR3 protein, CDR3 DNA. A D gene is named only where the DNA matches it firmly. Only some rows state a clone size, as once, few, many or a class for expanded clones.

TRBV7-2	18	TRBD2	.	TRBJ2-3	CASSFLGTSGGASDTQYF	TGTGCCAGCAGCTTCCTAGGGACTAGCGGGGGGGCCTCCGATACGCAGTATTTT
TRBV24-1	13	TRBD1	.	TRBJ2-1	CATRGTGSNEQFF	TGTGCCACCAGGGGGACAGGGAGTAATGAGCAGTTCTTC
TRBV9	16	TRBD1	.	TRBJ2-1	CASSVGVGQGAREQFF	TGTGCCAGCAGCGTAGGAGTCGGACAGGGGGCGAGGGAGCAGTTCTTC
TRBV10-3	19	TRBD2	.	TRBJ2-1	CAISDRLAGGQSSYNEQFF	TGTGCCATCAGTGATCGGCTAGCGGGAGGCCAGAGCTCCTACAATGAGCAGTTCTTC
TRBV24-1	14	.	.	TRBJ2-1	CATSDPILPVEQFF	TGTGCCACCAGTGACCCAATTCTACCGGTAGAGCAGTTCTTC
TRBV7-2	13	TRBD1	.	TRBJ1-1	CASSDRGDTEAFF	TGTGCCAGCAGCGACAGGGGGGACACTGAAGCTTTCTTT
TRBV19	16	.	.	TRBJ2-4	CASSIVNREAKNIQYF	TGTGCCAGTAGTATAGTGAACAGGGAAGCCAAAAACATTCAGTACTTC
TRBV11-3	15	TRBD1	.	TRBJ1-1	CASSPGQGANTEAFF	TGTGCCAGCAGCCCGGGACAGGGGGCGAATACTGAAGCTTTCTTT
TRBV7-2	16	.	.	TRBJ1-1	CASSLGEGRVTTEAFF	TGTGCCAGCAGCTTAGGCGAGGGTAGGGTCACAACTGAAGCTTTCTTT
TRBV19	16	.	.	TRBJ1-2	CASSIDPWTANYGYTF	TGTGCCAGTAGTATAGATCCTTGGACAGCCAACTATGGCTACACCTTC
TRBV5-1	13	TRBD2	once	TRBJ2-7	CASTDGGIYEQYF	TGCGCCAGTACGGACGGGGGGATTTACGAGCAGTACTTC
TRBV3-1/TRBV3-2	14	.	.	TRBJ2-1	CASSQDWENNEQFF	TGTGCCAGCAGCCAAGATTGGGAGAACAATGAGCAGTTCTTC
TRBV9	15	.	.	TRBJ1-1	CASSVGVGGNTEAFF	TGTGCCAGCAGCGTAGGGGTAGGGGGGAACACTGAAGCTTTCTTT
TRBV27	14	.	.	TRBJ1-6	CASSYGQSNSPLHF	TGTGCCAGCAGTTATGGACAAAGTAATTCACCCCTCCACTTT
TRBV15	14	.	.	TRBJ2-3	CATRQGRSTDTQYF	TGTGCCACCCGGCAGGGCCGAAGCACAGATACGCAGTATTTT
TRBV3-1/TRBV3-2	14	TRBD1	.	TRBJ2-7	CASSPGQGGYEQYF	TGTGCCAGCAGCCCGGGACAGGGGGGGTACGAGCAGTACTTC
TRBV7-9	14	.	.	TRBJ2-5	CASSLLQGLETQYF	TGTGCCAGCAGCTTATTGCAGGGGCTAGAGACCCAGTACTTC
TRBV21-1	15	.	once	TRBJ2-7	CASSKTGTGAYEQYF	TGTGCCAGCAGCAAGACCGGGACAGGGGCCTACGAGCAGTACTTC
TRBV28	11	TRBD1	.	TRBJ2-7	CASSLTGIQYF	TGTGCCAGCAGTCTGACAGGGATTCAGTACTTC
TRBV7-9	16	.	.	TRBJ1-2	CASSLSIRVSNYGYTF	TGTGCCAGCAGCCTCTCTATCCGGGTGTCTAACTATGGCTACACCTTC
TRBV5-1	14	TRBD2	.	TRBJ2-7	CASSSSGSFDEQYF	TGCGCCAGCAGCTCTAGCGGGAGTTTCGACGAGCAGTACTTC
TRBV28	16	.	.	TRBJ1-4	CASSFRALATNEKLFF	TGTGCCAGCAGTTTCAGGGCACTTGCAACTAATGAAAAACTGTTTTTT
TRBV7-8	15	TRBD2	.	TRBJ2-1	CASSRLGTTGNEQFF	TGTGCCAGCAGCCGACTCGGGACTACCGGGAATGAGCAGTTCTTC
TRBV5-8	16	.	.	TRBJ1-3	CASSLGAGDPGNTIYF	TGTGCCAGCAGCTTAGGGGCAGGGGACCCCGGAAACACCATATATTTT
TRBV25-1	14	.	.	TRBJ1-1	CASSATQGNTEAFF	TGTGCCAGCAGTGCAACTCAGGGAAACACTGAAGCTTTCTTT
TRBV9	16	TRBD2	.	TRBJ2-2	CASSVELAGYTGELFF	TGTGCCAGCAGCGTAGAACTAGCGGGCTACACCGGGGAGCTGTTTTTT
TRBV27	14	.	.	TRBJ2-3	CAVGIGGPTDTQYF	TGTGCCGTCGGGATTGGAGGGCCCACAGATACGCAGTATTTT
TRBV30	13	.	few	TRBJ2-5	CAWSSGREETQYF	TGTGCCTGGAGTAGCGGACGTGAGGAGACCCAGTACTTC
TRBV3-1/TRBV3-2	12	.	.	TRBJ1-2	CASSLRLGGYTF	TGTGCCAGCAGCCTTCGGCTCGGGGGCTACACCTTC
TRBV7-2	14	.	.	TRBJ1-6	CASSFKGVGSPLHF	TGTGCCAGCAGCTTCAAGGGGGTGGGATCACCCCTCCACTTT
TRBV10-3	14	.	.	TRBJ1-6	CAISQTAKNSPLHF	TGTGCCATCAGCCAGACAGCTAAGAATTCACCCCTCCACTTT
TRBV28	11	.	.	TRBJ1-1	CASMGGTEAFF	TGTGCCAGCATGGGGGGGACTGAAGCTTTCTTT
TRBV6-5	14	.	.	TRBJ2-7	CASSPGDTLVEQYF	TGTGCCAGCAGTCCAGGGGACACCCTGGTAGAGCAGTACTTC
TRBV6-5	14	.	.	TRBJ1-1	CASRPGQWNTEAFF	TGTGCCAGCAGACCGGGACAATGGAACACTGAAGCTTTCTTT
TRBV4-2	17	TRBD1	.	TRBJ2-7	CASSQEVGQGATYEQYF	TGTGCCAGCAGCCAAGAAGTCGGGCAGGGGGCAACCTACGAGCAGTACTTC
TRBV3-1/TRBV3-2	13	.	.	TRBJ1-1	CASSPRSGLRAFF	TGTGCCAGCAGCCCCCGGTCGGGACTACGGGCTTTCTTT
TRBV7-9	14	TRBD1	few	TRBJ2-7	CASSPGTGLWEQYF	TGTGCCAGCAGCCCCGGGACAGGGTTATGGGAGCAGTACTTC
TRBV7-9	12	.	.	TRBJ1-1	CASSFRNTEAFF	TGTGCCAGCAGCTTTAGGAACACTGAAGCTTTCTTT
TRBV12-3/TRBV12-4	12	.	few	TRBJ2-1	CASSSSAEEQFF	TGTGCCAGCAGTAGTTCCGCCGAGGAGCAGTTCTTC
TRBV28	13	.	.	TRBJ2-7	CASSVVGSNEQYF	TGTGCCAGCAGTGTGGTAGGGAGCAACGAGCAGTACTTC
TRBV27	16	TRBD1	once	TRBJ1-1	CASSRWTGSTNTEAFF	TGTGCCAGCAGTCGGTGGACAGGGAGTACGAACACTGAAGCTTTCTTT
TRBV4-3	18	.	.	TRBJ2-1	CASSQDIAEGDFLNEQFF	TGCGCCAGCAGCCAAGATATAGCCGAAGGGGATTTTTTAAATGAGCAGTTCTTC
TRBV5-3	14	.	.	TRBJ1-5	CARSRFGIGQPQHF	TGTGCCAGAAGCCGGTTCGGGATCGGGCAGCCCCAGCATTTT
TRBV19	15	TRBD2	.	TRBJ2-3	CASSKLAGGTDTQYF	TGTGCCAGTAGTAAACTAGCGGGGGGCACAGATACGCAGTATTTT
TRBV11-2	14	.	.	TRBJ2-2	CASSLIARAGELFF	TGTGCCAGCAGCTTAATCGCCAGGGCCGGGGAGCTGTTTTTT
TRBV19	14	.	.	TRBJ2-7	CASRGQTAPYEQYF	TGTGCCAGTAGAGGTCAAACAGCTCCTTACGAGCAGTACTTC
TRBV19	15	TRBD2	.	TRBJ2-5	CASQDSSGRVETQYF	TGTGCCAGCCAGGATAGTAGCGGGAGAGTAGAGACCCAGTACTTC
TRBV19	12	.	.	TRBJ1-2	CASSTGRDGYTF	TGTGCCAGTAGTACAGGGCGAGACGGCTACACCTTC